One sample yielded the 2 T cell receptor beta chains listed below, sequenced in a study of CD8 T cells in ankylosing spondylitis. Findings and limits, study-wide: Seemingly distinctive of ankylosing spondylitis blood was a TCR beta motif formed by eight highly homologous variants.

Their antigen targets remain unknown. TCRdb passed the 5' RACE reads through MiXCR, listing each CDR3 protein once. The sample has 500,000 or so distinct CDR3 sequences, roughly 5% seen once. Material: blood, either unsorted or a sorted T cell fraction (not recorded which). The receptors were gathered from a male donor with ankylosing spondylitis.

This clonotype appeared many times. This chain uses TRBV20-1 with TRBJ2-5, with a possible D match to TRBD2 (6 bases). Trimming stripped 1 base from V and 2 bases from J, with 23 bases between. There are 18 residues in the CDR3. The germline V gene has CDR1 DFQATT and CDR2 SNEGSKA (reference sequence). CDR3 region: CSARASGTYLRPQETQYF. CDR3 nucleotides: TGCAGTGCTAGAGCTTCCGGGACTTACTTACGACCACAAGAGACCCAGTACTTC.

The chain links TRBV28 to TRBJ2-2; no firm D call. Trimming shortened V by 4 bases and J by 8 bases, and 8 bases separated the two germline ends. The germline CDR1 and CDR2 sequences are MDHEN and SYDVKM. The length of the CDR3 is 12 residues. CDR3 sequence (DNA): TGTGCCAGCAGTTCCAGAGTGGGGGAGCTGTTTTTT. It translates to CASSSRVGELFF.